Below, 23 T cell receptor beta chains from the same sample are listed, as sequenced in a study of blood T cell repertoires in COVID-19. The assay was immunoSEQ multiplex PCR, and TCRdb's table has in-frame clones only and misses some. The sample has 80,000 to 95,000 clones, more than 60% seen once. Sequences were obtained from peripheral blood. The receptors originated from a woman over 75 with active or convalescent COVID-19.

This chain connects TRBV6-5 to TRBJ1-5; D is uncertain. Germline CDR1 MNHEY, CDR2 SVGAGI. V lost 5 bases, J lost 2 bases, and 13 bases lay in between. CDR3 length: 15 residues. The CDR3 sequence is CASSPFGEGNQPQHF. For the CDR3, the DNA is TGTGCCAGCAGTCCGTTTGGAGAGGGCAATCAGCCCCAGCATTTT.

This clone was seen more than once but under ten times. The rearrangement links TRBV11-2 to TRBJ2-7; TRBD2 aligns across 8 bases. Germline CDR1 reads SGHAT; CDR2 reads FQNNGV. The CDR3 has 15 amino acids. V lost 1 base and J lost 2; bases outside the gene matches: 4. The CDR3 DNA reads as TGTGCCAGCAGCTTAGGGCGGGGGGTTCCCTACGAGCAGTACTTC. This encodes CASSLGRGVPYEQYF.

This clone has more than one count but fewer than ten. The chain joins TRBV2 to TRBJ2-7; D possibly corresponds to TRBD1 (6 bases). This CDR3 is built from 12 residues. Looked up from germline, CDR1 is SNHLY and CDR2 is FYNNEI. The V end lost 8 bases, the J end lost 0 bases, and 8 bases lay between the germline ends. The DNA for the CDR3 is TGTGCCAGCCGGACAGACTCCTACGAGCAGTACTTC. Protein sequence: CASRTDSYEQYF.

The chain carries TRBV29-1 and TRBJ2-7; maybe TRBD2 (6 bases). The germline V gene encodes CDR1 SQVTM and CDR2 ANQGSEA. V lost 6 bases, J lost 7 bases, and 13 bases lay in between. The CDR3 is 11 amino acids. CDR3 loop: CSVGTAGEQYF. The DNA for the CDR3 is TGCAGCGTGGGGACCGCGGGGGAGCAGTACTTC.

This clone was seen a handful of times. The chain joins TRBV4-3 to TRBJ2-1, with TRBD1 as a possible D gene (6 bases). Trimming shortened V by 0 bases and J by 2 bases, and 8 bases separated the two germline ends. There are 15 residues in the CDR3. Germline CDR1 LGHNA, CDR2 YSLEER. The CDR3 loop is CASSQETGAYNEQFF. Here the CDR3 DNA reads TGCGCCAGCAGCCAAGAGACAGGTGCCTACAATGAGCAGTTCTTC.

The chain recombines TRBV27 with TRBJ1-6; D remains ambiguous. The V and J ends lost 5 bases and 7 bases respectively, with 24 bases between them. Per germline, CDR1 MNHEY and CDR2 SMNVEV (reference sequence). CDR3 size: 18 residues. Written as DNA, the CDR3 is TGTGCCAGCAGTCCCCCAGGATGGGCCGAAGCTCCGAATTCACCCCTCCACTTT. Amino acids: CASSPPGWAEAPNSPLHF.

In regard to this clone: One end of the junction fails to match germline, which may point to a read error. The rearrangement uses TRBV6-5 and TRBJ1-5; maybe TRBD1 (6 bases). The CDR3 length is 15 residues. The germline V gene has CDR1 MNHEY and CDR2 SVGAGI. Here the CDR3 reads CASRGNRVSNQSQHF. In DNA form, the CDR3 reads TGTGCCAGCAGAGGAAACAGGGTTTCCAATCAGTCCCAGCATTTT.

The DNA of the CDR3 is TGTGCCAGCATATGGGCCTCTGGGGCCAACGTCCTGACTTTC. It codes for CASIWASGANVLTF. The chain has TRBV7-8 and TRBJ2-6; no reliable D call. The CDR3 spans 14 residues. The germline gives CDR1 SGHVS, CDR2 FQNEAQ. Trimming stripped 7 bases from V and 0 bases from J, with 7 bases between.

CDR3 in DNA: TGTGCCAGCAGCTTAATCGACCGGGGTGAGCAGTTCTTC. Translating it yields CASSLIDRGEQFF. The chain joins TRBV11-1 to TRBJ2-1; D is possibly TRBD2 (5 bases). V was trimmed by 2 bases and J by 9 bases, leaving 11 bases between them. The CDR3 covers 13 residues. CDR1 is SGHAT and CDR2 is FQDESV in the germline V gene (reference sequence).

This clone was picked up one time. The V and J genes are TRBV7-8 and TRBJ2-7; 9 bases line up with TRBD1. The CDR3 contains 16 residues. The J segment lost 3 bases and the V segment lost 2 bases, leaving 8 bases of the junction unmatched. CDR1 is SGHVS and CDR2 is FQNEAQ in the germline V gene. CDR3 residues: CASSLIGGTGNYEQYF. The CDR3 DNA reads TGTGCCAGCAGCTTAATTGGTGGGACAGGGAACTACGAGCAGTACTTC. Looking up the rest from reference TRBV7-8 and TRBJ2-7 gives the full variable domain: GAGVSQSPRYKVAKRGQDVALRCDPISGHVSLFWYQQALGQGPEFLTYFQNEAQLDKSGLPSDRFFAERPEGSVSTLKIQRTQQEDSAVYLCASSLIGGTGNYEQYFGPGTRLTVT.

As to this clone: The same CDR3 arises from other DNA sequences in this sample as well. V usage is TRBV3-1 (or the pseudogene TRBV3-2) and J usage is TRBJ1-1; the D is unclear. The germline V gene encodes CDR1 LGHDT and CDR2 YNNKEL (reference sequence). Trimming pared 0 bases from V and 4 bases from J, leaving 6 bases between. This CDR3 region has 13 residues. DNA of the CDR3: TGTGCCAGCAGCCAAGAAGGAGGCACTGAAGCTTTCTTT. This sequence encodes CASSQEGGTEAFF.

This clone has more than one count but fewer than ten. The chain joins TRBV27 to TRBJ1-2; a possible D gene is TRBD1 (6 bases). Germline loops: CDR1 MNHEY, CDR2 SMNVEV (reference sequence). The V end lost 4 bases, the J end lost 8 bases, and 23 bases lay between the germline ends. The CDR3 has 16 residues. CDR3 residues: CASSSYLDSFYGGYTF. CDR3 in DNA: TGTGCCAGCAGTTCCTATCTGGACAGCTTTTACGGGGGCTACACCTTC.

The chain has TRBV7-8 and TRBJ1-4, with 9 bases that match TRBD1. J lost 8 bases, V lost 5 bases, and 3 bases had no gene match. The CDR3 contains 13 residues. CDR1 and CDR2 (germline): SGHVS, FQNEAQ. The DNA for the CDR3 is TGTGCCAGCAGCCAGGGACAGGGAGAAAAACTGTTTTTT. Amino acids: CASSQGQGEKLFF.

The CDR3 DNA follows: TGCGCCAGCAGCCAAGGGTGGAGCGGGGGGCTCAGAGGAGAGCAGTTCTTC. It yields the protein CASSQGWSGGLRGEQFF. The genes are TRBV4-3 and TRBJ2-1, with 9 bases lining up with TRBD2. This CDR3 has 17 amino acids. J lost 10 bases, V lost 1 base, and 14 bases had no gene match. CDR1 and CDR2 (germline): LGHNA, YSLEER.

The rearrangement links TRBV7-8 to TRBJ2-6, with a weak D call TRBD2 (6 bases). V gave up 6 bases and J gave up 1 base, with 10 bases separating them. The CDR3 totals 15 residues. The germline V gene encodes CDR1 SGHVS and CDR2 FQNEAQ. CDR3 sequence reads: CASRQGTSGANVLTF. The DNA for the CDR3 is TGTGCCAGCAGACAAGGGACTTCTGGGGCCAACGTCCTGACTTTC.

The chain has TRBV6-2 or TRBV6-3 and TRBJ2-2; TRBD2 matches at 12 bases. This CDR3 has 17 amino acids. V gave up 0 bases and J gave up 4 bases; unmatched junction bases: 3. The germline CDR1 and CDR2 sequences are MNHEY and SVGEGT. For the CDR3, the DNA is TGTGCCAGCAGTTACTCGGGACTAGCGGGCTCCACCGGGGAGCTGTTTTTT. It is translated as CASSYSGLAGSTGELFF.

This clone has just a few counts. The J gene is TRBJ2-3, the V gene TRBV25-1; possible D gene TRBD2, 6 bases. V lost 2 bases, J lost 2 bases, and 20 bases lay in between. The CDR3 consists of 18 residues. Germline CDR1 MGHDK, CDR2 SYGVNS. This chain's CDR3 is CASSEPREHGRTTDTQYF. The CDR3 bases are TGTGCCAGCAGTGAACCACGGGAGCATGGGAGGACCACAGATACGCAGTATTTT.

This clone has only one observation. V usage is TRBV28 and J usage is TRBJ1-3; D uncertain. Germline V CDR1 and CDR2: MDHEN, SYDVKM. Trimming removed 7 bases from V and 0 bases from J, with 16 bases in between. This CDR3 is built from 16 residues. The CDR3 nucleotides read TGTGCCAGCACCCAGAGTGGGCGTTACTCTGGAAACACCATATATTTT. Encoded protein: CASTQSGRYSGNTIYF.

The chain employs TRBV2 and TRBJ2-1; perhaps TRBD1 as D (6 bases). The CDR3 spans 16 residues. Germline loops: CDR1 SNHLY, CDR2 FYNNEI. With 5 bases removed from V and 6 bases from J, the gap between germline ends came to 20 bases. CDR3 in amino acids: CASSLFLRGSINEQFF. Written as DNA, the CDR3 is TGTGCCAGCAGTCTTTTCCTCAGGGGATCAATCAATGAGCAGTTCTTC.

This clone was seen only a few times. CDR3 residues: CASSYDGRGHSSGANVLTF. The CDR3 bases are TGTGCCAGCAGTTACGACGGGCGGGGGCACAGCTCTGGGGCCAACGTCCTGACTTTC. This rearrangement joins TRBV6-2 or TRBV6-3 to TRBJ2-6; TRBD2 might be the D (7 bases). CDR1 is MNHEY and CDR2 is SVGEGT in the germline V gene. V dropped 2 bases and J dropped 0 bases, with 17 bases sitting between them. The length of the CDR3 is 19 residues.

The CDR3 is CASSLWTGDTEAFF. In DNA, the CDR3 is TGTGCCAGCAGCTTATGGACAGGGGACACTGAAGCTTTCTTT. The chain joins TRBV7-9 to TRBJ1-1; TRBD1 agrees at 9 bases. The ends lost 2 bases at V and 3 bases at J; junction bases unmatched: 1. Per the germline V gene, CDR1 is SEHNR and CDR2 is FQNEAQ (reference sequence). This CDR3 has 14 amino acids.

The chain recombines TRBV6-1 with TRBJ2-3; no firm D call. The CDR3 length is 14 residues. The V gene lost 3 bases and the J gene lost 2 bases, with 9 bases spanning the gap. Germline-derived CDR1 and CDR2 are MNHNS and SASEGT. The CDR3 reads CASSETDDTDTQYF. CDR3 DNA sequence: TGTGCCAGCAGTGAGACTGATGACACAGATACGCAGTATTTT.

In DNA form, the CDR3 reads TGCGCCAGCAGCCCGGACAGTCGGAGCACAGATACGCAGTATTTT. Amino acid sequence: CASSPDSRSTDTQYF. The chain couples TRBV4-3 to TRBJ2-3; D may be TRBD1 (6 bases). Looked up from germline, CDR1 is LGHNA and CDR2 is YSLEER. There are 15 residues in the CDR3. V was pared by 4 bases and J by 0 bases, with 11 bases between.